The rows below give T cell receptor beta chains drawn from one sample of a study of identical twins. TCRdb passed the 5' RACE reads through MiXCR, listing each CDR3 protein once. The table has 200,000 to 300,000 distinct CDR3 sequences, about 10% seen once. Material for sequencing was memory T cells sorted from blood. The receptors derive from a man aged 50-59 years in good health. Each CDR3 is given with its conserved first and last residue. D genes are given only for firm matches. The size entry is marked missing in some rows and otherwise reads once, few, many or a size class.

abundance	v_gene	j_gene	d_gene	CDR3aa	CDR3nt
many	TRBV25-1	TRBJ2-1	TRBD2	CASNPSAGGPYNEQFF	TGTGCCAGCAACCCCAGTGCGGGAGGGCCCTACAATGAGCAGTTCTTC
few	TRBV27	TRBJ2-7	TRBD2	CASSFRPPGLAPASYEQYF	TGTGCCAGCAGTTTCCGCCCTCCGGGACTAGCTCCCGCTTCCTACGAGCAGTACTTC
-	TRBV20-1	TRBJ2-7	-	CSAGDTYEQYF	TGCAGTGCTGGGGACACCTACGAGCAGTACTTC
-	TRBV5-1	TRBJ2-5	-	CASSLALAQETQYF	TGCGCCAGCAGCTTGGCACTGGCCCAAGAGACCCAGTACTTC
-	TRBV6-2/TRBV6-3	TRBJ2-7	TRBD1	CASRDTGGPYEQYF	TGTGCCAGCAGAGATACAGGGGGCCCCTACGAGCAGTACTTC
-	TRBV7-2	TRBJ2-7	-	CASSSYSVTRPEQYF	TGTGCCAGCAGCTCTTATTCGGTTACTCGGCCCGAGCAGTACTTC
few	TRBV7-9	TRBJ2-3	-	CASSFSRRPRTDTQYF	TGTGCCAGCAGCTTTTCTAGGCGCCCCCGCACAGATACGCAGTATTTT
-	TRBV7-2	TRBJ2-5	-	CASSSGVLASKETQYF	TGTGCCAGCAGCTCAGGCGTCTTAGCCTCGAAAGAGACCCAGTACTTC
-	TRBV4-2	TRBJ1-3	-	CASSHATRYSGNTIYF	TGTGCCAGCAGCCATGCTACCAGATACTCTGGAAACACCATATATTTT
few	TRBV12-3/TRBV12-4	TRBJ2-1	-	CASRQLSYNEQFF	TGTGCCAGCAGGCAGCTCTCCTACAATGAGCAGTTCTTC